The 7 T cell receptor beta chains below were found in one sample sequenced in a study of cytotoxic CD8 clonotypes in ibrutinib-treated CLL. TCRdb's copy holds only in-frame clones and misses some; the assay was immunoSEQ multiplex PCR. The sample lists a few hundred thousand clones, about 80% occurring once. The sample was PBMCs, taken before ibrutinib treatment. These receptors were taken from a human donor with chronic lymphocytic leukemia.

J is TRBJ1-1 and V is TRBV19; 7 nucleotides align to TRBD1. Germline V gene data show CDR1 as LNHDA and CDR2 as SQIVND (reference sequence). CDR3 length: 16 amino acids. V lost 3 bases and J lost 4; bases outside the gene matches: 11. The CDR3 region has the DNA TGTGCCAGTAGTATTTTGGCAGGGGGGGCTTCCACTGAAGCTTTCTTT. This sequence encodes CASSILAGGASTEAFF.

The chain links TRBV5-4 to TRBJ1-1, with 9 bases matching TRBD1. The germline gives CDR1 SGHNT, CDR2 YYREEE (reference sequence). The V and J ends lost 3 bases and 3 bases, in that order; junction bases with no gene match: 6. CDR3 length equals 15 residues. The CDR3: CASSSAGTGHTEAFF. The CDR3 nucleotides are TGTGCCAGCAGCTCGGCCGGGACAGGGCACACTGAAGCTTTCTTT.

The rearrangement joins TRBV29-1 to TRBJ2-3, with 8 bases matching TRBD2. The CDR3 covers 15 residues. V lost 6 bases to trimming and J lost 0 bases; unmatched junction nucleotides: 8. The germline gives CDR1 SQVTM, CDR2 ANQGSEA. CDR3 loop: CSVPRLASSTDTQYF. For the CDR3, the DNA is TGCAGCGTCCCCCGACTAGCGAGCAGCACAGATACGCAGTATTTT.

The V call is TRBV9, the J call TRBJ2-2; D not certain. Trimming removed 0 bases at V and 1 base at J, with 10 bases between. This CDR3 is built from 16 residues. CDR1 is SGDLS, CDR2 YYNGEE, per germline. The CDR3 sequence: CASSVATAGNTGELFF. In DNA, the CDR3 is TGTGCCAGCAGCGTAGCTACGGCCGGGAACACCGGGGAGCTGTTTTTT.

The sample holds a few counts of this clone. This CDR3 is CASSLQAGLDTQYF. The DNA of the CDR3 is TGTGCCAGCAGCTTACAAGCGGGTCTAGATACGCAGTATTTT. This chain connects TRBV7-2 to TRBJ2-3, with D perhaps TRBD2 (6 bases). CDR3 length: 14 amino acids. Trimming pared 2 bases from V and 5 bases from J, leaving 11 bases between. CDR1 and CDR2 from the germline V gene are SGHTA and FQGNSA.

The J gene is TRBJ2-7, the V gene TRBV4-3, with D tentatively TRBD2 (6 bases). Per germline, CDR1 LGHNA and CDR2 YSLEER. The V end was cut by 2 bases, the J end by 3 bases, with 11 bases between. The CDR3 spans 14 residues. CDR3 loop: CASSQMEGYYEQYF. DNA for the CDR3: TGCGCCAGCAGCCAAATGGAGGGTTACTACGAGCAGTACTTC.

The gene calls are TRBV7-6 and TRBJ1-1; 7 bases are shared with TRBD1. Germline V gives CDR1 SGHVS, CDR2 FNYEAQ. Germline trimming cut 1 base from V and 1 base from J; bases unmatched to any gene: 6. This CDR3 region has 16 residues. In nucleotides, the CDR3 is TGTGCCAGCAGCTTAGGTGCCGGGACAGAGAACACTGAAGCTTTCTTT. This sequence encodes CASSLGAGTENTEAFF.